A selection of T cell receptor beta chains follows, all from one sample in a study of technical replicates of blood from a handful of donors. Generated by immunoSEQ multiplex PCR, the TCRdb table keeps only in-frame clones and is missing some. The sample gives about 79,000 clones, 91% of which show up once; 0.3% to 0.5% is in the top ten. The sample taken for sequencing was T cells isolated from PBMCs. The receptor set was obtained from a human donor in good health. Some clones in this sample may be carry-over from other donors' samples. CDR3s include the opening cysteine and the closing phenylalanine or tryptophan. The D gene is left open where the match is weak. Only some rows state a clone size, as once, few, many or a class for expanded clones.

size | D | J | V | CDR3 | DNA
few | TRBD1 | TRBJ2-7 | TRBV5-1 | CASSNPGGRDEQYF | TGCGCCAGCAGCAACCCAGGGGGCAGGGACGAGCAGTACTTC
. | TRBD1 | TRBJ1-5 | TRBV19 | CASTTGQPNQPQHF | TGTGCCAGTACGACAGGGCAACCCAATCAGCCCCAGCATTTT
. | TRBD1 | TRBJ1-2 | TRBV5-1 | CASSLLPDRDYGYTF | TGCGCCAGCAGCCTACTCCCAGACAGGGATTATGGCTACACCTTC
. | . | TRBJ1-2 | TRBV6-1 | CASSPQAYYGYTF | TGTGCCAGCAGTCCCCAGGCTTACTATGGCTACACCTTC
. | . | TRBJ1-1 | TRBV15 | CATSRNLGDTEAFF | TGTGCCACCAGCAGGAACCTAGGGGACACTGAAGCTTTCTTT
. | . | TRBJ1-5 | TRBV30 | CAWDTGRNQPQHF | TGTGCCTGGGATACTGGGCGCAATCAGCCCCAGCATTTT
. | TRBD2 | TRBJ2-1 | TRBV29-1 | CSVRSAGAYNEQFF | TGCAGCGTTCGATCAGCGGGAGCCTACAATGAGCAGTTCTTC
. | . | TRBJ2-7 | TRBV27 | CASSLSSSARDEQYF | TGTGCCAGCAGTTTATCGAGTTCCGCGAGGGACGAGCAGTACTTC
few | . | TRBJ2-7 | TRBV2 | CASSGYEQYF | TGTGCCAGCAGTGGTTATGAGCAGTACTTC
once | . | TRBJ2-7 | TRBV7-2 | CASSLEAGSAYEQYF | TGTGCCAGCAGCTTAGAGGCAGGTTCGGCCTACGAGCAGTACTTC
. | . | TRBJ2-1 | TRBV5-6 | CASSYRQDLSYNEQFF | TGTGCCAGCAGCTACAGACAGGACCTCTCCTACAATGAGCAGTTCTTC
. | . | TRBJ2-1 | TRBV6-5 | CASSRSGQQFF | TGTGCCAGCAGTAGAAGCGGGCAGCAGTTCTTC
. | TRBD1 | TRBJ2-2 | TRBV6-1 | CASSEGFGTGLYGELFF | TGTGCCAGCAGTGAAGGCTTCGGGACAGGGCTTTACGGGGAGCTGTTTTTT
. | TRBD1 | TRBJ1-3 | TRBV6-5 | CASSETGGLDTIYF | TGTGCCAGCAGTGAGACAGGGGGCCTAGACACCATATATTTT
. | TRBD2 | TRBJ2-1 | TRBV10-1 | CASSEVVAGDEQFF | TGCGCCAGCAGTGAGGTAGTAGCGGGAGATGAGCAGTTCTTC
once | . | TRBJ2-1 | TRBV30 | CAWKGGGYNEQFF | TGTGCCTGGAAAGGGGGGGGCTACAATGAGCAGTTCTTC
. | TRBD1 | TRBJ1-2 | TRBV27 | CASSLDRGHGYTF | TGTGCCAGCAGTTTAGACAGGGGCCATGGCTACACCTTC
. | TRBD1 | TRBJ1-1 | TRBV27 | CASSLSPGQVNTEAFF | TGTGCCAGCAGTTTATCTCCGGGACAGGTTAACACTGAAGCTTTCTTT
. | TRBD2 | TRBJ2-1 | TRBV10-3 | CAIGAGVTSYNEQFF | TGTGCCATCGGCGCGGGAGTGACATCCTACAATGAGCAGTTCTTC
. | . | TRBJ2-1 | TRBV9 | CASSGTNSYNEQFF | TGTGCCAGCAGCGGGACAAACTCCTACAATGAGCAGTTCTTC
. | TRBD2 | TRBJ2-1 | TRBV18 | CASSRIAGQQDEQFF | TGTGCCAGCTCACGGATAGCGGGACAACAAGATGAGCAGTTCTTC
once | . | TRBJ2-7 | TRBV7-2 | CASSLSWGVGEQYF | TGTGCCAGCAGCTTAAGTTGGGGGGTGGGCGAGCAGTACTTC
. | . | TRBJ2-2 | TRBV5-1 | CASSFEGSSGELFF | TGCGCCAGCAGCTTCGAAGGGAGTAGCGGGGAGCTGTTTTTT
. | TRBD1 | TRBJ2-5 | TRBV4-1 | CASRRTGWGKTQYF | TGCGCCAGCAGAAGGACAGGGTGGGGAAAGACCCAGTACTTC
. | . | TRBJ2-5 | TRBV10-2 | CASSENKETQYF | TGCGCCAGCAGTGAGAACAAAGAGACCCAGTACTTC
once | TRBD2 | TRBJ2-2 | TRBV5-5 | CASSIGTSGSWTGELFF | TGTGCCAGCAGCATTGGGACTAGCGGGAGCTGGACCGGGGAGCTGTTTTTT
many | . | TRBJ2-7 | TRBV7-6 | CASSLGPNYEQYF | TGTGCCAGCAGCTTAGGTCCTAACTACGAGCAGTACTTC
few | . | TRBJ1-1 | TRBV5-4 | CASSRPDSEAFF | TGTGCCAGCAGCCGACCGGACTCTGAAGCTTTCTTT
. | TRBD1 | TRBJ1-2 | TRBV15 | CATSRDRGRNYGYTF | TGTGCCACCAGCAGAGACAGGGGGCGAAACTATGGCTACACCTTC
once | TRBD2 | TRBJ2-1 | TRBV14 | CASSQELAGGPYNEQFF | TGTGCCAGCAGCCAAGAACTAGCGGGAGGGCCCTACAATGAGCAGTTCTTC
. | . | TRBJ1-1 | TRBV7-8 | CASSSPRGSPEAFF | TGTGCCAGCAGCTCTCCCAGGGGATCACCTGAAGCTTTCTTT
. | TRBD1 | TRBJ2-7 | TRBV19 | CASSQRTGDPYEQYF | TGTGCCAGTAGTCAACGGACAGGGGACCCCTACGAGCAGTACTTC
. | . | TRBJ2-1 | TRBV9 | CASSHGSQDYNEQFF | TGTGCCAGCAGCCATGGATCCCAGGATTACAATGAGCAGTTCTTC
. | TRBD2 | TRBJ2-7 | TRBV19 | CASSIKGLASNEQYF | TGTGCCAGTAGTATTAAGGGACTAGCTTCCAACGAGCAGTACTTC
. | . | TRBJ1-5 | TRBV7-8 | CASSLSGSGQPQHF | TGTGCCAGCAGCTTATCAGGGTCGGGTCAGCCCCAGCATTTT
. | . | TRBJ1-2 | TRBV6-6 | CASRAQGYTF | TGTGCCAGCAGGGCACAGGGCTACACCTTC
. | . | TRBJ2-7 | TRBV30 | CAWSPLSVGEQYF | TGTGCCTGGAGCCCACTTTCCGTCGGCGAGCAGTACTTC